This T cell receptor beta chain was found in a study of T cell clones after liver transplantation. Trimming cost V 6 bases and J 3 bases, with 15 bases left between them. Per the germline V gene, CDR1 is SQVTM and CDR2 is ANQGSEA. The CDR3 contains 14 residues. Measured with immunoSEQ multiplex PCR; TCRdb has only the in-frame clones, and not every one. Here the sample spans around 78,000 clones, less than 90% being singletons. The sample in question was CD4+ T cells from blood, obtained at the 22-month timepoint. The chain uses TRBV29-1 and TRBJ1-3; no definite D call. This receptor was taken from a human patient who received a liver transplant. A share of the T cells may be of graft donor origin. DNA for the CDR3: TGCAGCGTCGCCTACGTGGGTAGTGGAAACACCATATATTTT. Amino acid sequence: CSVAYVGSGNTIYF. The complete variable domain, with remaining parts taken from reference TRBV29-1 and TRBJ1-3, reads SAVISQKPSRDICQRGTSLTIQCQVDSQVTMMFWYRQQPGQSLTLIATANQGSEATYESGFVIDKFPISRPNLTFSTLTVSNMSPEDSSIYLCSVAYVGSGNTIYFGEGSWLTVV.